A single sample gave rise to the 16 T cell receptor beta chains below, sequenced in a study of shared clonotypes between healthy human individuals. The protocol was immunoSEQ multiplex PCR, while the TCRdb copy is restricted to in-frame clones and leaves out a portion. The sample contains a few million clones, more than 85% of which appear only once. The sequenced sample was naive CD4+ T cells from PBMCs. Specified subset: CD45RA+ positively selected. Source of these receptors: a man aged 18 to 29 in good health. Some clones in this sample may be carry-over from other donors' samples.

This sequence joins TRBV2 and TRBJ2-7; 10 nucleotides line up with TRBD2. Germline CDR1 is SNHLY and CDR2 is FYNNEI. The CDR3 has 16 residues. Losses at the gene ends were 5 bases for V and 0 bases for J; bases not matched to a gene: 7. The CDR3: CASSSPRLAGSYEQYF. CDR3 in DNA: TGTGCCAGCAGTTCTCCTCGACTAGCGGGCTCCTACGAGCAGTACTTC.

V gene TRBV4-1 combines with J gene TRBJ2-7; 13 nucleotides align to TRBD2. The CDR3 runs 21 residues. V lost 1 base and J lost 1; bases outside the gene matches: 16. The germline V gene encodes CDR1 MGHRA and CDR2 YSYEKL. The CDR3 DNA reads TGCGCCAGCAGCCAAGGGGCAGGGGGAACTAGCGGGAGGGCCCTGTCCTACGAGCAGTACTTC. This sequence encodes CASSQGAGGTSGRALSYEQYF.

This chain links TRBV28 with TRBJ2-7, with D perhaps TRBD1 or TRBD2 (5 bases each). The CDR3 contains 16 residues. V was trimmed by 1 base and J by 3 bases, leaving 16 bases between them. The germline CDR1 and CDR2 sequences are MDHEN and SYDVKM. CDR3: CASSLYSGTLSYEQYF. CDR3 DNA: TGTGCCAGCAGTTTATATTCCGGGACGCTGAGCTACGAGCAGTACTTC.

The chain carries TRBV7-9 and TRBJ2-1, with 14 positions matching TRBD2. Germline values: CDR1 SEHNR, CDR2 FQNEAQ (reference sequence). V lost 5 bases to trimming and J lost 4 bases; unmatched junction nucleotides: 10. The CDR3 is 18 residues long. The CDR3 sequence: CASSQGLAGAGVYNEQFF. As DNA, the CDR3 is TGTGCCAGCAGCCAGGGACTAGCGGGAGCTGGGGTTTACAATGAGCAGTTCTTC.

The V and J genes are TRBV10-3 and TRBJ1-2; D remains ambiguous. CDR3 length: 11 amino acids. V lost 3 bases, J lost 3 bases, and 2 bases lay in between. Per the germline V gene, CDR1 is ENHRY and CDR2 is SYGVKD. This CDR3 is CAISDDYGYTF. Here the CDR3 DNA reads TGTGCCATCAGTGACGACTATGGCTACACCTTC.

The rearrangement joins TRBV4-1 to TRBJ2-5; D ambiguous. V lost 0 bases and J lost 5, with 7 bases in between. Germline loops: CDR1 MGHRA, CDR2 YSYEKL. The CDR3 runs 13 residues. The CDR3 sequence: CASSQEAGETQYF. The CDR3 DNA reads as TGCGCCAGCAGCCAAGAAGCCGGGGAGACCCAGTACTTC.

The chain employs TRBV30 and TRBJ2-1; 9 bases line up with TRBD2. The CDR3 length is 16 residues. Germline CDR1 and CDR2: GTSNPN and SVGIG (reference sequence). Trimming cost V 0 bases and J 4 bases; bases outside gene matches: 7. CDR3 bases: TGTGCCTGGAGTGTACTTCGGCTAGCGGGGTACAATGAGCAGTTCTTC. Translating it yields CAWSVLRLAGYNEQFF. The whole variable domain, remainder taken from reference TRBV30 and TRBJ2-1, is SQTIHQWPATLVQPVGSPLSLECTVEGTSNPNLYWYRQAAGRGLQLLFYSVGIGQISSEVPQNLSASRPQDRQFILSSKKLLLSDSGFYLCAWSVLRLAGYNEQFFGPGTRLTVL.

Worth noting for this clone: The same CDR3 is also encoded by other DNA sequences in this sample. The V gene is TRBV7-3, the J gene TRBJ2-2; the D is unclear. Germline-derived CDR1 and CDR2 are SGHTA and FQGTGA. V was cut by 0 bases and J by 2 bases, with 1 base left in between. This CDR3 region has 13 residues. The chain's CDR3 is CASSLTNTGELFF. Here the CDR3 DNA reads TGTGCCAGCAGCTTAACTAACACCGGGGAGCTGTTTTTT. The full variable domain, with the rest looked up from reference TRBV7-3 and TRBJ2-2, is GAGVSQTPSNKVTEKGKYVELRCDPISGHTALYWYRQSLGQGPEFLIYFQGTGAADDSGLPNDRFFAVRPEGSVSTLKIQRTERGDSAVYLCASSLTNTGELFFGEGSRLTVL.

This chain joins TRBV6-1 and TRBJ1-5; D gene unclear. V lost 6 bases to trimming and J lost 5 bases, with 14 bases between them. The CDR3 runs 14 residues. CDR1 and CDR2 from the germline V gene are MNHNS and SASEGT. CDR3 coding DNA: TGTGCCAGCAGGGACCCGAGCACTGATCAGCCCCAGCATTTT. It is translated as CASRDPSTDQPQHF.

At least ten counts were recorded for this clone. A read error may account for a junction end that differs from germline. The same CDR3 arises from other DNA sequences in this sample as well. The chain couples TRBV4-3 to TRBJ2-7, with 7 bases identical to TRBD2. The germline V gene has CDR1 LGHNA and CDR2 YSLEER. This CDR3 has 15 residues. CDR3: CASSQEGGSRYGQHF. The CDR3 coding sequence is TGCGCCAGCAGCCAAGAAGGCGGGAGTAGATACGGTCAGCACTTC.

CDR3 in amino acids: CASMQRGGANTGELFF. The DNA of the CDR3 is TGTGCCAGCATGCAACGGGGCGGAGCGAACACCGGGGAGCTGTTTTTT. V and J are TRBV11-2 and TRBJ2-2; D is tentatively TRBD1 or TRBD2 (5 bases each). Germline-derived CDR1 and CDR2 are SGHAT and FQNNGV. V lost 7 bases and J lost 0, with 15 bases in between. The CDR3 totals 16 residues. Looking up the rest from reference TRBV11-2 and TRBJ2-2 gives the full variable domain: EAGVAQSPRYKIIEKRQSVAFWCNPISGHATLYWYQQILGQGPKLLIQFQNNGVVDDSQLPKDRFSAERLKGVDSTLKIQPAKLEDSAVYLCASMQRGGANTGELFFGEGSRLTVL.

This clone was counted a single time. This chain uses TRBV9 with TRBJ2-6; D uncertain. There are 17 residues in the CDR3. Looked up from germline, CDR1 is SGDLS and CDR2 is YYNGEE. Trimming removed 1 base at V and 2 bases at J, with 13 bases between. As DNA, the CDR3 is TGTGCCAGCAGCGTATTCTCGAATTTTGCTGGGGCCAACGTCCTGACTTTC. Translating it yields CASSVFSNFAGANVLTF.

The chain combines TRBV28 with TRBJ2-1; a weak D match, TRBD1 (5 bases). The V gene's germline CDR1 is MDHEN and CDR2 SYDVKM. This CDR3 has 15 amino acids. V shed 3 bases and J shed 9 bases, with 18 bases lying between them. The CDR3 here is CASSFDSPLDSEQFF. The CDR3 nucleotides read TGTGCCAGCAGTTTTGACAGCCCCCTAGACTCTGAGCAGTTCTTC.

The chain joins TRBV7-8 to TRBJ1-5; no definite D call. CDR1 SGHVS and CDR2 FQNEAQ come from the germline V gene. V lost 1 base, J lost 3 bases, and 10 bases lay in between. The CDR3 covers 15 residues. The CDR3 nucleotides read TGTGCCAGCAGCTTAGAGACAAGCTTCAATCAGCCCCAGCATTTT. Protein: CASSLETSFNQPQHF.

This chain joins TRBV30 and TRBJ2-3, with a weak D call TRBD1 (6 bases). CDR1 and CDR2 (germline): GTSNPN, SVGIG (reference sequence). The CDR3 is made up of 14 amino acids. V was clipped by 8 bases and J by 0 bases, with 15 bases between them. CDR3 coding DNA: TGTGCCGGACAGCGCTCCACTAGCACAGATACGCAGTATTTT. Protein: CAGQRSTSTDTQYF. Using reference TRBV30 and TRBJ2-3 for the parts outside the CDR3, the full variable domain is SQTIHQWPATLVQPVGSPLSLECTVEGTSNPNLYWYRQAAGRGLQLLFYSVGIGQISSEVPQNLSASRPQDRQFILSSKKLLLSDSGFYLCAGQRSTSTDTQYFGPGTRLTVL.

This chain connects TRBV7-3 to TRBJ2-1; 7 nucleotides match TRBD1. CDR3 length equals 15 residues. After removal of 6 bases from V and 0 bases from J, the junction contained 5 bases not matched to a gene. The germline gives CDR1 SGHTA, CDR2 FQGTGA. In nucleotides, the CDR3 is TGTGCCAGCAGTAAAGGACAGGACTCCTACAATGAGCAGTTCTTC. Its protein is CASSKGQDSYNEQFF. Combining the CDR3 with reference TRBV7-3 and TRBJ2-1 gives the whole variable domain GAGVSQTPSNKVTEKGKYVELRCDPISGHTALYWYRQSLGQGPEFLIYFQGTGAADDSGLPNDRFFAVRPEGSVSTLKIQRTERGDSAVYLCASSKGQDSYNEQFFGPGTRLTVL.